This TCR beta chain was sequenced in a study of blood T cell repertoires in COVID-19. Overall study: The analysed material was cDNA or gDNA that came from T cells, B-cell-depleted T cells, or PBMCs.

Data came from immunoSEQ multiplex PCR; TCRdb stores just in-frame clones and leaves some out. The table records 150,000 or so clones, about 87% of them present only once. V was pared by 4 bases and J by 0 bases, with 16 bases between. There are 16 residues in the CDR3. The germline V gene encodes CDR1 MNHNS and CDR2 SASEGT. The sequenced sample consisted of peripheral blood. The clonotype was recovered from a woman between 45 and 65 years old with acute or convalescent COVID-19. This rearrangement joins TRBV6-1 to TRBJ2-7; tentative D call: TRBD2 (5 bases). The chain's CDR3 is CASSGTWTGSSYEQYF. The CDR3 coding sequence is TGTGCCAGCAGTGGAACCTGGACGGGGAGCTCCTACGAGCAGTACTTC.